Sequencing of this T cell receptor beta chain was carried out in a study of tumour-infiltrating T cells in Burkitt lymphoma. Here immunoSEQ multiplex PCR was the method, and the copy in TCRdb shows in-frame clones only, minus some. The top ten clones hold over 8.5% of a sample with some 300 clones, around 13% of them seen once. Notes on this clone: What it recognizes is unknown.

Notes on the study in general: Several public clonotypes recurred in numerous Burkitt lymphoma patients.

Germline V gives CDR1 MGHDK, CDR2 SYGVNS. This CDR3 contains 16 residues. Trimming left V 2 bases short and J 3 bases short, with 17 bases between. Material: tumor tissue. This receptor was obtained from a human donor with Burkitt lymphoma. The genes are TRBV25-1 and TRBJ2-7, with D possibly being TRBD1 or TRBD2 (5 bases each). The CDR3 loop is CASSEPNGRGVYEQYF. The CDR3 DNA is TGTGCCAGCAGTGAACCCAATGGAAGAGGGGTCTACGAGCAGTACTTC.